This T cell receptor beta chain originates from a study of blood T cells in healthy people across ages (dated by TCRdb to 2014 to 2015). Background for the entire study: In model experiments, roughly one uniquely barcoded TCR beta cDNA molecule per two T cells was captured by template switching. To track age-related changes in TCR beta repertoire diversity, the study relied on deep sequencing normalized with unique cDNA molecular identifiers. The donors were divided into four age groups: young (average around 17 years), middle-aged (about 41), aged (62) and long-lived (roughly 82). To avoid experimental bias, donors of different ages were randomly spread across the sequencing lanes. Two additional independent replicas of 1 million unique cDNA reads from the same blood draw were analyzed for two donors (one aged 18 to 30 and one aged 80 or older).

Receptor libraries were prepared by 5' RACE. The sequencing machine was an Illumina HiSeq 2500. A second PCR of roughly 6 to 12 cycles was performed with a sample-barcoded 5' primer and a J-beta primer mix. Each TCR beta cDNA molecule received a unique molecular identifier from a template-switch 5' adaptor carrying 12 random nucleotides. Each sample yielded at least 3 million CDR3-containing paired-end reads. First-strand cDNA synthesis was performed from all RNA using the Mint cDNA synthesis kit, with priming by a TRBC-specific oligonucleotide. Following uracil-DNA glycosylase treatment, all cDNA underwent a first 18-cycle PCR with the universal primers M1SS and BC2_uni_R. In the authors' own workflow: Each sample was normalized by randomly selecting 1 million high-quality reads, each carrying a distinct molecular identifier. Reads with shared molecular identifiers were discarded instead of being binned into consensus sequences. MiTCR, run with a Q25 quality threshold and the strictest error-elimination algorithm, handled CDR3 identification, clonotype clustering and error correction. Lower-bound total TCR beta diversity was estimated with a nonparametric unseen species model using Euler transformation. TCRdb itself trimmed the public reads at Q25 with fastp, ran MiXCR and retained productive beta chains. Duplicate CDR3 protein sequences are folded into a single record with the most common DNA and genes. For this entry, the V and J calls and clone size follow TCRdb and not the study's own pipeline. For this sample the table gives 720,000 or so distinct CDR3 sequences, of which 40% to 45% were detected only once. Around 30% of the sample rests with the top ten.

The research as a whole found: Estimates of total diversity based on one million sequenced T cells were considered lower bounds and underestimates. Since profiling was done on bulk unsorted PBMCs, naive and antigen-experienced compartments could not be conclusively compared. Observed TCR beta diversity correlated strongly with the percentage of naive T cells measured by flow cytometry. Observed TCR beta diversity per million T cells fell roughly linearly with age, and a significant reduction was already apparent by age about 38. Because the CMV infection status of the donors was unknown, age-related changes in expanded clonotypes may potentially have been confounded. Compared with the aged group, more naive CD4+ T cells, fewer expanded clones and increased TCR diversity were shown by the long-lived group, suggesting age selection.

The approximately 41 donors, aged about 6 to 100 years, were systemically healthy Caucasian individuals from Russia. Each donor gave around 9.8 milliliters of peripheral blood, collected into EDTA-treated Vacutainer tubes. Ficoll-Paque density-gradient centrifugation was used to isolate PBMCs, with at least 6 million per sample. Trizol reagent was used to extract total RNA from PBMCs, with at least 6 micrograms per sample. Naive CD45RAhigh/CD27high T cell percentages were measured by flow cytometry on a PBMC aliquot from every donor. Comment on this clonotype: Its antigen remains unidentified. No base quality information exists; no much larger clone differs at one position.

As encoded in the germline V gene (reference sequence), CDR1 is DFQATT while CDR2 is SNEGSKA. From cysteine to phenylalanine, the CDR3 is 15 amino acids long. CDR3 DNA is the only sequence kept; it has 45 bases, read in frame from the first base. Germline trimming amounts to 5 bases on V and 1 base on J, with 8 as the count of junction bases outside the gene matches. The sequence derives from a man older than 75 in good health. Sequencing was done on a sample of blood. The receptor chain draws on TRBV20-1 and TRBJ1-2; a stretch of 9 junction bases matches TRBD1. The CDR3 sequence is CSAGGDRAYNYGYTF. At the DNA level, the sequence is TGCAGTGCTGGAGGGGACAGGGCCTATAACTATGGCTACACCTTC.